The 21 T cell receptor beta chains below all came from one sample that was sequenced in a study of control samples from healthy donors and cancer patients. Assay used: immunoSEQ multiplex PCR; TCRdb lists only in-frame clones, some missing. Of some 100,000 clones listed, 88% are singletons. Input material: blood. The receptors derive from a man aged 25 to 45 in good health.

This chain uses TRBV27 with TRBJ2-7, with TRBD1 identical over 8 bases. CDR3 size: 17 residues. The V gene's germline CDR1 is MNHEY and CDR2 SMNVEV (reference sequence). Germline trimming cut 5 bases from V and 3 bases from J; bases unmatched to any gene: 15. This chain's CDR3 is CASSNLSGQGKGYEQYF. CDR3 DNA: TGTGCCAGCAGTAACCTATCAGGACAGGGCAAAGGCTACGAGCAGTACTTC.

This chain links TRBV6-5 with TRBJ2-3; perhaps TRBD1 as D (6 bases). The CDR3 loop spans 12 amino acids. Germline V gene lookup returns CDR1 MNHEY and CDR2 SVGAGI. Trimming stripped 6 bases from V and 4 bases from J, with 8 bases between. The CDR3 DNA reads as TGTGCCAGCAGGGGACAATCAGATACGCAGTATTTT. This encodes CASRGQSDTQYF.

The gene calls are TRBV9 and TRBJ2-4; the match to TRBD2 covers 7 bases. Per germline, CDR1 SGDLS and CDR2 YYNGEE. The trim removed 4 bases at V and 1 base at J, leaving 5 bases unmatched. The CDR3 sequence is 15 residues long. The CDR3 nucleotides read TGTGCCAGCAGCCCCCGGGAGGAGGCCAAAAACATTCAGTACTTC. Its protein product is CASSPREEAKNIQYF.

The CDR3 nucleotides read TGTGCCAGCAGCTTACCCGGACTAGCGGGAGGGCCGGATACGCAGTATTTT. Translated: CASSLPGLAGGPDTQYF. The rearrangement uses TRBV7-2 and TRBJ2-3, with 15 bases aligning to TRBD2. V lost 2 bases and J lost 6; bases outside the gene matches: 6. CDR1 and CDR2 (germline): SGHTA, FQGNSA. This CDR3 has 17 residues.

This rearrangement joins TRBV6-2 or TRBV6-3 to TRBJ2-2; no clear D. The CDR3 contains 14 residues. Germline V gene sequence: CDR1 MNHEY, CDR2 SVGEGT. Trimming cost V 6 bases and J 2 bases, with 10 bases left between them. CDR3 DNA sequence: TGTGCCAGCAGCCGGACGGCAAACACCGGGGAGCTGTTTTTT. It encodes CASSRTANTGELFF.

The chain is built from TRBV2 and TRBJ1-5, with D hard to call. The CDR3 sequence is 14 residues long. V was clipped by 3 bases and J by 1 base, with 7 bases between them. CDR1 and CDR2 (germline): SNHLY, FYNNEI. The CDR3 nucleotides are TGTGCCAGCAGTGACAGGAGAAGCAATCAGCCCCAGCATTTT. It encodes CASSDRRSNQPQHF.

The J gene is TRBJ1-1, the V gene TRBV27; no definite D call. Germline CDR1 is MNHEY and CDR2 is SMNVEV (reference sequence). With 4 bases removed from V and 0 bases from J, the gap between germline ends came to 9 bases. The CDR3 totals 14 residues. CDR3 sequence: CASSSQEMNTEAFF. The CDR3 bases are TGTGCCAGCAGTTCCCAGGAAATGAACACTGAAGCTTTCTTT.

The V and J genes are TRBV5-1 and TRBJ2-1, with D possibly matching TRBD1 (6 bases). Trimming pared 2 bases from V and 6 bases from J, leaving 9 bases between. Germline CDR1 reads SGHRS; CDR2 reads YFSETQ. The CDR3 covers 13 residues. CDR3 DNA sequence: TGCGCCAGCAGCTTTACAGGGTCCAATGAGCAGTTCTTC. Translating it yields CASSFTGSNEQFF.

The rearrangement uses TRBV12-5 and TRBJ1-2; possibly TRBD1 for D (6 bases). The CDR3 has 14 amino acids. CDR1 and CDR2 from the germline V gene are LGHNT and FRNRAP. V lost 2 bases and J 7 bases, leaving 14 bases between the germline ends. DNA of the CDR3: TGTGCTAGTGGTTTGAACTCAGGGGTGTCTGGCTACACCTTC. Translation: CASGLNSGVSGYTF.

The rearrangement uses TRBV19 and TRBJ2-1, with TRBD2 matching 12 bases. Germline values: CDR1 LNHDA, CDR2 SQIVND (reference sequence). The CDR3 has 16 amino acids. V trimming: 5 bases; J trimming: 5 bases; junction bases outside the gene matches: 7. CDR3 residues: CASSLARLAGDNEQFF. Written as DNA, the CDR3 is TGTGCCAGTAGTCTCGCTCGACTAGCGGGAGACAATGAGCAGTTCTTC.

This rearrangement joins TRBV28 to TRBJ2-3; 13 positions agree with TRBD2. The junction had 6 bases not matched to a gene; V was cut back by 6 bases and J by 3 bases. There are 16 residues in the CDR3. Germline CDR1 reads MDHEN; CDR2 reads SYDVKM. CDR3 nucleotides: TGTGCCAGCAGAACCCGGACTAGCGGGAGAACAGATACGCAGTATTTT. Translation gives CASRTRTSGRTDTQYF.

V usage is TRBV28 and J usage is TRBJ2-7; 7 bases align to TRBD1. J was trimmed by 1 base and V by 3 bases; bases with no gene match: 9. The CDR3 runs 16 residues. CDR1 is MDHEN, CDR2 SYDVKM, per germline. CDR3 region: CASSLGDRAYSYEQYF. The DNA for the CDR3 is TGTGCCAGCAGTTTGGGAGACAGGGCCTATTCCTACGAGCAGTACTTC.

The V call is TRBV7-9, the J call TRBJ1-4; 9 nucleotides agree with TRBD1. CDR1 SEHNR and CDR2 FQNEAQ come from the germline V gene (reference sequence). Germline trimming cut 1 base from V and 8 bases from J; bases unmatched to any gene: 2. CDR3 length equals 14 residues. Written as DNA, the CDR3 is TGTGCCAGCAGCTTAGGGACAGGGGAGGAAAAACTGTTTTTT. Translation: CASSLGTGEEKLFF.

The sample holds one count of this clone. CDR3 nucleotides: TGTGCCAGCAGTCCCGGGACTAGCGAAACCGGGGAGCTGTTTTTT. The encoded protein is CASSPGTSETGELFF. The V gene is TRBV6-4, the J gene TRBJ2-2, with TRBD2 matching over 10 bases. CDR3 size: 15 residues. V dropped 5 bases and J dropped 5; count of bases not matched to a gene: 5. Looked up from germline, CDR1 is MRHNA and CDR2 is SNTAGT.

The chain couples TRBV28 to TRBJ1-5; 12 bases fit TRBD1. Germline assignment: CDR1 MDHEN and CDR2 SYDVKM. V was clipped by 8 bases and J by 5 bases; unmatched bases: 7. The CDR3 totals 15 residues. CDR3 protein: CASGPGQGADQPQHF. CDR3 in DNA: TGTGCCAGCGGTCCGGGACAGGGGGCTGATCAGCCCCAGCATTTT.

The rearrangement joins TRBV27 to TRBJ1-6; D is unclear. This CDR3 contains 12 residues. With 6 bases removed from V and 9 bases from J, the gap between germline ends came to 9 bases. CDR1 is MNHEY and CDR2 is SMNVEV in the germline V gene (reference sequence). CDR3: CASSLSSSPLHF. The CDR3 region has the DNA TGTGCCAGCAGCCTTAGTTCTTCACCCCTCCACTTT.

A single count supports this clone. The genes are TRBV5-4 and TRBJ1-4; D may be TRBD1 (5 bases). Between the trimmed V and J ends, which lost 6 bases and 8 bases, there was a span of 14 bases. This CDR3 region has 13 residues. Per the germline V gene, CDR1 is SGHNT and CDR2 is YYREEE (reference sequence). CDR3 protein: CASTSGGGEKLFF. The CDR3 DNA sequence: TGTGCCAGCACCTCCGGGGGTGGGGAAAAACTGTTTTTT.

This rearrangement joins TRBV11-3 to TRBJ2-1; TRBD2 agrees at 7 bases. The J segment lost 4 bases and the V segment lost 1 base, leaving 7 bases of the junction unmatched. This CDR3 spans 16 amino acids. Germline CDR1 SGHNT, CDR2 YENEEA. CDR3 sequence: CASSLAGRGRYNEQFF. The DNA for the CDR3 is TGTGCCAGCAGCTTAGCCGGGCGGGGGAGATACAATGAGCAGTTCTTC.

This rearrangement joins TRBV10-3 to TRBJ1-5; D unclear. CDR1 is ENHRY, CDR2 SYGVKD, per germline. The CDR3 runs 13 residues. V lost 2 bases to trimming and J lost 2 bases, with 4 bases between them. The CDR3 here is CAISEAGNQPQHF. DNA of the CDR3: TGTGCCATCAGTGAGGCAGGCAATCAGCCCCAGCATTTT.

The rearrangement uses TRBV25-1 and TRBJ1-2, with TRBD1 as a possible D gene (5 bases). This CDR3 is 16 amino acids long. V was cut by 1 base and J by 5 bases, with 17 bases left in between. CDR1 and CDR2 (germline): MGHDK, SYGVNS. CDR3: CASSEFTLAGRYGYTF. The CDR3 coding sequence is TGTGCCAGCAGTGAATTTACCCTCGCAGGGCGTTATGGCTACACCTTC.

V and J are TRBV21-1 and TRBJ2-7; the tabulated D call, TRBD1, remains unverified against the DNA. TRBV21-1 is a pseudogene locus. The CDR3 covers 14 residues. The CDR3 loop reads CASSARQGRGEQYF. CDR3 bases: TGTGCCAGCAGCGCACGACAGGGTAGGGGCGAGCAGTACTTC.